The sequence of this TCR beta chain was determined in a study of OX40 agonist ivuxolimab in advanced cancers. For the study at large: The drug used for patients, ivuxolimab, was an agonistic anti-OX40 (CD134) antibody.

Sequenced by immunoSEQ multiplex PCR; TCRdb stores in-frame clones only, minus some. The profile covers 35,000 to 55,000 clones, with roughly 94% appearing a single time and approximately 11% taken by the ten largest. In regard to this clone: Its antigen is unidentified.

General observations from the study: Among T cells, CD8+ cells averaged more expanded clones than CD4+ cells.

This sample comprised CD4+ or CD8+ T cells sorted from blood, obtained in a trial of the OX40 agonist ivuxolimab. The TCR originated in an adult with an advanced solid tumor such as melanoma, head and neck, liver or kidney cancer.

CDR3 amino acids: CASSLPSGSSSWFTDTQYF. CDR3 coding DNA: TGTGCCAGCTCACTTCCTAGCGGGAGTAGCAGTTGGTTCACAGATACGCAGTATTTT. The gene calls are TRBV18 and TRBJ2-3, with 10 bases matching TRBD2. The CDR3 length is 19 residues. V gave up 4 bases and J gave up 2 bases; unmatched junction bases: 15. Germline V CDR1 and CDR2: KGHSH, LQKENI.